Ten or more counts support the clone carrying this T cell receptor beta chain. The CDR3 spans 13 residues. Germline V gene data show CDR1 as MNHNS and CDR2 as SASEGT. V was shortened by 7 bases and J by 3 bases, with 12 bases between the two germline ends. The source of the sample is a study of cytomegalovirus exposure and HLA in healthy donors. The primer mix had 60 Vbeta and 13 Jbeta primers. Sequencing used immunoSEQ multiplex PCR; TCRdb keeps in-frame clones, though not all of them. The sample has about 140,000 clones, 73% seen once; the top ten hold roughly 1.3%. The chain recombines TRBV6-1 with TRBJ1-1; unclear D gene. The specimen was PBMCs. This TCR was sampled from a woman in her thirties or forties in good health and CMV-seronegative. The CDR3 DNA follows: TGTGCCAGCATGCAGGCAGTGTACACTGAAGCTTTCTTT. It is translated as CASMQAVYTEAFF.